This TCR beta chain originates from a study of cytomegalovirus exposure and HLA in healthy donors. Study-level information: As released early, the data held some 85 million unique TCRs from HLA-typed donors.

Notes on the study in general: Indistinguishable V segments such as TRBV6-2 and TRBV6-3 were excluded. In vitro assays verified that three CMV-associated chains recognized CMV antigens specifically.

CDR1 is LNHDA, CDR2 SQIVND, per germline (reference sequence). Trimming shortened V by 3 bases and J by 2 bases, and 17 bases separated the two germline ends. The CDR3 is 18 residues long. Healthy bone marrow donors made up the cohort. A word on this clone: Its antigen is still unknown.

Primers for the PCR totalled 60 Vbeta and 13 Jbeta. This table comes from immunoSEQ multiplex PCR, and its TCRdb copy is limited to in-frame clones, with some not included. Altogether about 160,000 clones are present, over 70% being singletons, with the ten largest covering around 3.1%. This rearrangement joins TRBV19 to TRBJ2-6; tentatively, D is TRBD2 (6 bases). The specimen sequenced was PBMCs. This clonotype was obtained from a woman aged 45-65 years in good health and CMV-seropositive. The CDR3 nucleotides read TGTGCCAGTAGTATGTCCACCTCCGGAGGGGCTGGGGCCAACGTCCTGACTTTC. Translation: CASSMSTSGGAGANVLTF.